This T cell receptor (beta chain) was identified during a study of blood T cell repertoires in COVID-19. Turning to the study itself: Sites in the United States, Italy and Spain provided acute and convalescent COVID-19 samples.

Authors' data handling: Researchers report that nucleated cell counts were estimated from reference gene primer amplification. Assay: immunoSEQ multiplex PCR; the TCRdb copy retains only in-frame clones and omits some. The DNA gave D and trimming, while V, J and clone size come from that table. The table lists around 330,000 clones, 70% to 90% of them singletons. The CDR3 contains 13 residues. Germline values: CDR1 SGHAT, CDR2 FQNNGV. The germline V and J ends were trimmed by 5 bases and 10 bases, with 12 bases remaining between them. The chain joins TRBV11-2 to TRBJ1-6; tentatively, D is TRBD1 (5 bases). The source is a woman aged 25-40 years with COVID-19, enrolled during active disease. The sequenced sample was peripheral blood. As DNA, the CDR3 is TGTGCCAGCAGCATCGAAGGGGCCTCACCCCTCCACTTT. Translated: CASSIEGASPLHF.